These 18 T cell receptor beta chains came from one sample sequenced in a study of shared clonotypes between healthy human individuals. The data were produced by immunoSEQ multiplex PCR, yet TCRdb's version contains in-frame clones alone and is incomplete. The data hold 1.5 million to 2.5 million clones, with about 94% observed a single time. Naive CD8 cells were CD45RO-negative, positively selected for CCR7, excluding terminally differentiated effector memory CD45RA+ cells. Sequencing used naive CD8+ T cells sorted from blood. These receptors originate from a man between 18 and 29 years old in good health.

This clone was seen a single time. The chain carries TRBV4-2 and TRBJ1-2; D is uncertain. Germline V lookup: CDR1 LGHNA, CDR2 YNFKEQ. V was clipped by 0 bases and J by 2 bases, with 7 bases between them. The CDR3 consists of 14 residues. This chain's CDR3 is CASSQDPQNYGYTF. The CDR3 DNA sequence: TGTGCCAGCAGCCAAGATCCGCAAAACTATGGCTACACCTTC.

This clone is a singleton in its sample. J is TRBJ2-4 and V is TRBV7-2, with 12 bases that match TRBD2. The junction had 6 bases not matched to a gene; V was cut back by 6 bases and J by 15 bases. The CDR3 has 12 amino acids. Germline V gives CDR1 SGHTA, CDR2 FQGNSA. In DNA, the CDR3 is TGTGCCAGCAGTGGACTAGCGGGGACCCCGTACTTC. Protein product: CASSGLAGTPYF.

The chain joins TRBV9 to TRBJ1-3; 8 nucleotides line up with TRBD1. This CDR3 has 14 amino acids. Germline V gene sequence: CDR1 SGDLS, CDR2 YYNGEE. Losses at the gene ends were 7 bases for V and 0 bases for J; bases not matched to a gene: 3. CDR3 amino acids: CASAGTGSGNTIYF. In nucleotides, the CDR3 is TGTGCCAGCGCGGGGACAGGCTCTGGAAACACCATATATTTT.

The rearrangement joins TRBV4-1 to TRBJ1-1; D gene ambiguous. This CDR3 comprises 19 residues. CDR1 is MGHRA, CDR2 YSYEKL, per germline. Trimming left V 1 base short and J 2 bases short, with 23 bases between. CDR3 coding DNA: TGCGCCAGCAGCCAAGTATATGGCCAGGCAGGCGCTGCAAACACTGAAGCTTTCTTT. Translating gives CASSQVYGQAGAANTEAFF.

The chain carries TRBV7-9 and TRBJ2-7, with a weak D call TRBD1 (6 bases). This CDR3 contains 15 residues. Per the germline V gene, CDR1 is SEHNR and CDR2 is FQNEAQ (reference sequence). V lost 1 base and J lost 2, with 12 bases in between. This CDR3 is CASSLVRGQPYEQYF. DNA of the CDR3: TGTGCCAGCAGCTTAGTTCGGGGACAACCCTACGAGCAGTACTTC.

In this sample, this clone turned up once. The chain carries TRBV6-6 and TRBJ1-2, with 8 nucleotides matching TRBD1. Germline V gene lookup returns CDR1 MNHNY and CDR2 SVGAGI (reference sequence). V lost 6 bases to trimming and J lost 2 bases; unmatched junction nucleotides: 5. The CDR3 totals 14 residues. CDR3 coding DNA: TGTGCCAGCAGCCTTCAGGGGGCCAACTATGGCTACACCTTC. Amino acid sequence: CASSLQGANYGYTF.

This rearrangement joins TRBV6-5 to TRBJ2-2; 7 positions agree with TRBD2. Germline CDR1 is MNHEY and CDR2 is SVGAGI. Trimming at V came to 0 bases and at J to 12 bases, leaving 1 base not matched to a gene. This CDR3 spans 12 amino acids. CDR3: CASSYSGGQLFF. CDR3 bases: TGTGCCAGCAGTTACTCGGGAGGGCAGCTGTTTTTT.

This clone has a handful of counts. CDR3 sequence reads: CASRVEVGELFF. The CDR3 DNA sequence: TGTGCCAGCAGAGTGGAGGTCGGGGAGCTGTTTTTT. The chain joins TRBV7-9 to TRBJ2-2; tentatively, D is TRBD2 (5 bases). Trimming left V 6 bases short and J 7 bases short, with 9 bases between. Germline V CDR1 and CDR2: SEHNR, FQNEAQ (reference sequence). The CDR3 runs to 12 residues.

The rearrangement uses TRBV29-1 and TRBJ1-2; TRBD1 might be the D (5 bases). CDR3 length: 12 residues. V shed 5 bases and J shed 7 bases, with 14 bases lying between them. Germline assignment: CDR1 SQVTM and CDR2 ANQGSEA. The CDR3 DNA reads TGCAGCGTTCCGGCAGGGATGGGTGGCTACACCTTC. It translates to CSVPAGMGGYTF.

Of note for this clone: Different DNA sequences within this sample yield the same CDR3. The rearrangement joins TRBV19 to TRBJ2-7; D is possibly TRBD1 (6 bases). The CDR3 totals 13 residues. CDR1 and CDR2 (germline): LNHDA, SQIVND (reference sequence). The V end lost 4 bases, the J end lost 3 bases, and 10 bases lay between the germline ends. CDR3 DNA sequence: TGTGCCAGTAGTACTACAGGGCTCTACGAGCAGTACTTC. Amino acids: CASSTTGLYEQYF.

This clone was detected only once. J is TRBJ2-7 and V is TRBV9; 8 bases map to TRBD2. V lost 4 bases, J lost 5 bases, and 17 bases stayed unmatched. This CDR3 contains 17 residues. Germline lookup yields CDR1 SGDLS and CDR2 YYNGEE. CDR3 protein: CASSPPGAGGPLDEQYF. In DNA, the CDR3 is TGTGCCAGCAGCCCCCCGGGTGCGGGAGGCCCGTTAGACGAGCAGTACTTC.

This chain's CDR3 is CASSLVLAGAIDEQFF. CDR3 DNA: TGTGCCAGCAGCTTGGTGCTAGCGGGAGCAATCGATGAGCAGTTCTTC. This rearrangement joins TRBV5-6 to TRBJ2-1; 10 bases are shared with TRBD2. The CDR3 contains 16 residues. The junction had 8 bases not matched to a gene; V was cut back by 0 bases and J by 8 bases. Germline lookup yields CDR1 SGHDT and CDR2 YYEEEE.

V usage is TRBV27 and J usage is TRBJ1-4, with a possible D match to TRBD1 (6 bases). CDR1 and CDR2 from the germline V gene are MNHEY and SMNVEV (reference sequence). CDR3 length: 16 amino acids. The V gene lost 5 bases and the J gene lost 0 bases, with 13 bases spanning the gap. The CDR3 sequence is CASSPLTGATNEKLFF. The CDR3 coding sequence is TGTGCCAGCAGTCCCCTGACAGGAGCAACTAATGAAAAACTGTTTTTT.

As regards this clone: This CDR3 is missing its conserved last phenylalanine or tryptophan, likely due to a read error. This rearrangement joins TRBV4-1 to TRBJ1-6; 8 positions match TRBD1. From germline, CDR1 is MGHRA and CDR2 YSYEKL. The CDR3 is 14 residues long. The J segment lost 10 bases and the V segment lost 3 bases, leaving 5 bases of the junction unmatched. In DNA form, the CDR3 reads TGCGCCAGCAGCCACCTGACAGGGGTCTCACCCCTCCACTTG. It yields the protein CASSHLTGVSPLHL.

The J gene is TRBJ1-3, the V gene TRBV9; D gene ambiguous. The CDR3 runs 15 residues. CDR1 and CDR2 from the germline V gene are SGDLS and YYNGEE. The germline V and J ends were trimmed by 0 bases and 8 bases, with 15 bases remaining between them. The CDR3 here is CASSVGPEPLDTIYF. DNA for the CDR3: TGTGCCAGCAGCGTAGGTCCAGAGCCCCTAGACACCATATATTTT.

This chain joins TRBV5-6 and TRBJ2-1, with D hard to call. Germline lookup yields CDR1 SGHDT and CDR2 YYEEEE. CDR3 size: 15 residues. V was clipped by 0 bases and J by 7 bases, with 14 bases between them. CDR3 amino acids: CASSLGSLGWNEQFF. CDR3 sequence (DNA): TGTGCCAGCAGCTTGGGGAGTTTGGGTTGGAATGAGCAGTTCTTC. The full variable domain, its missing parts supplied by reference TRBV5-6 and TRBJ2-1, is DAGVTQSPTHLIKTRGQQVTLRCSPKSGHDTVSWYQQALGQGPQFIFQYYEEEERQRGNFPDRFSGHQFPNYSSELNVNALLLGDSALYLCASSLGSLGWNEQFFGPGTRLTVL.

V gene TRBV25-1 combines with J gene TRBJ2-7, with TRBD2 as a possible D gene (7 bases). There are 15 residues in the CDR3. The V end lost 1 base, the J end lost 4 bases, and 14 bases lay between the germline ends. Germline CDR1 and CDR2: MGHDK and SYGVNS. CDR3 nucleotides: TGTGCCAGCAGTGAATTAGGGGGGGCAAAGTACGAGCAGTACTTC. This sequence encodes CASSELGGAKYEQYF.

The rearrangement joins TRBV14 to TRBJ1-4; D not certain. CDR1 is SGHDN and CDR2 is FVKESK in the germline V gene. Trimming removed 0 bases at V and 11 bases at J, with 10 bases between. The CDR3 sequence is 13 residues long. The CDR3 DNA follows: TGTGCCAGCAGCCAAGATATGGGTGGCAAACTGTTTTTT. It specifies CASSQDMGGKLFF. The variable domain in full, with the rest retrieved from reference TRBV14 and TRBJ1-4, is EAGVTQFPSHSVIEKGQTVTLRCDPISGHDNLYWYRRVMGKEIKFLLHFVKESKQDESGMPNNRFLAERTGGTYSTLKVQPAELEDSGVYFCASSQDMGGKLFFGSGTQLSVL.